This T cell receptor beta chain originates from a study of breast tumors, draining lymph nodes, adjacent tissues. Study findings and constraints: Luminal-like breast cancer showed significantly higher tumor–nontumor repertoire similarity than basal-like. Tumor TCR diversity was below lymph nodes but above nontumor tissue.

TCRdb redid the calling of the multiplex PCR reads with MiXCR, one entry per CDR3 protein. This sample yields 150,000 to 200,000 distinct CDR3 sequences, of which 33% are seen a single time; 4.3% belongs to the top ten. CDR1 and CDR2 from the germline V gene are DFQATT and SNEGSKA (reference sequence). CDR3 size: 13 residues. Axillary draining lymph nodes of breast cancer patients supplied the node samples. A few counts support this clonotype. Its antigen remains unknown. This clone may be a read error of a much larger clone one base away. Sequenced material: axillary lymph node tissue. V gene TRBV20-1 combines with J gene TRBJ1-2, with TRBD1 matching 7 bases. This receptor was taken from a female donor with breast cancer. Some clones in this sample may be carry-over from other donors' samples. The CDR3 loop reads CSARGQDVRGNTF. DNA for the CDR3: TGCAGTGCCCGAGGACAGGATGTGCGTGGCAACACCTTC.